These 15 T cell receptor beta chains were all obtained from the same sample, sequenced in a study of high-grade serous ovarian cancer treatment subgroups. Tumor tissue was taken before any definitive surgery or chemotherapy was given. Method: immunoSEQ multiplex PCR; TCRdb's copy keeps in-frame clones and lacks some. The repertoire holds about 28,000 clones, with under 90% as singletons. Sequencing used tumor tissue. These receptors came from a human donor with high-grade serous ovarian cancer.

The V gene is TRBV28, the J gene TRBJ1-5; no reliable D call. V dropped 3 bases and J dropped 7 bases, with 7 bases sitting between them. Germline lookup yields CDR1 MDHEN and CDR2 SYDVKM. The CDR3 contains 12 residues. The CDR3 DNA follows: TGTGCCAGCAGTTTCGATAGACAGCCCCAGCATTTT. Protein: CASSFDRQPQHF.

The genes are TRBV30 and TRBJ1-1, with D maybe TRBD1 (5 bases). This CDR3 is 11 amino acids long. The germline gives CDR1 GTSNPN, CDR2 SVGIG (reference sequence). Between the trimmed V and J ends, which lost 8 bases and 5 bases, there was a span of 12 bases. CDR3 DNA sequence: TGTGCCGGCTCGGGGGTGACTGAAGCTTTCTTT. This sequence encodes CAGSGVTEAFF. Complete variable domain (other parts from reference TRBV30 and TRBJ1-1): SQTIHQWPATLVQPVGSPLSLECTVEGTSNPNLYWYRQAAGRGLQLLFYSVGIGQISSEVPQNLSASRPQDRQFILSSKKLLLSDSGFYLCAGSGVTEAFFGQGTRLTVV.

This chain joins TRBV9 and TRBJ2-1; D possibly matches TRBD1 or TRBD2 (5 bases each). The CDR3 runs 16 residues. CDR1 and CDR2 (germline): SGDLS, YYNGEE. Trimming shortened V by 0 bases and J by 4 bases, and 14 bases separated the two germline ends. The CDR3 here is CASSVAQGVGYNEQFF. The CDR3 region has the DNA TGTGCCAGCAGCGTAGCTCAGGGAGTTGGATACAATGAGCAGTTCTTC.

The sample holds a few counts of this clone. The V and J genes are TRBV29-1 and TRBJ1-5; maybe TRBD1 (5 bases). Germline loops: CDR1 SQVTM, CDR2 ANQGSEA. CDR3 size: 13 residues. Trimming pared 3 bases from V and 7 bases from J, leaving 13 bases between. DNA for the CDR3: TGCAGCGTTGAGTTATCGGGGGACCAGCCCCAGCATTTT. It yields the protein CSVELSGDQPQHF.

The chain employs TRBV6-1 and TRBJ2-1; TRBD2 agrees at 9 bases. V shed 1 base and J 8 bases; nucleotides not matched to a gene: 12. The CDR3 loop spans 17 amino acids. Germline CDR1 and CDR2: MNHNS and SASEGT. The CDR3 DNA is TGTGCCAGCAGTGAAGGGGGCGGCGGGAGGGTGGGCTATGAGCAGTTCTTC. It is translated as CASSEGGGGRVGYEQFF.

This clone was seen just once. The chain has TRBV5-1 and TRBJ2-5, with 8 positions matching TRBD1. This CDR3 contains 15 residues. J lost 5 bases, V lost 4 bases, and 10 bases had no gene match. In germline, CDR1 is SGHRS, CDR2 YFSETQ. The CDR3 nucleotides read TGCGCCAGCAGCCGGGACGGACAGGGTGTGGAGACCCAGTACTTC. Translation: CASSRDGQGVETQYF.

The chain employs TRBV19 and TRBJ2-7; D might be TRBD1 or TRBD2, each matching 5 bases. CDR1 and CDR2 (germline): LNHDA, SQIVND (reference sequence). This CDR3 has 13 residues. V was trimmed by 11 bases and J by 3 bases, leaving 17 bases between them. The CDR3: CAAGEGPHYEQYF. The CDR3 DNA sequence: TGTGCCGCAGGTGAGGGACCCCACTACGAGCAGTACTTC.

This clone was seen a few times. This chain joins TRBV6-5 and TRBJ1-1, with D maybe TRBD1 (5 bases). The CDR3 has 14 residues. Trimming cost V 5 bases and J 2 bases, with 12 bases left between them. Germline CDR1 reads MNHEY; CDR2 reads SVGAGI. CDR3 region: CASSRFDRNTEAFF. The CDR3, as DNA: TGTGCCAGCAGTCGTTTCGACAGAAACACTGAAGCTTTCTTT.

About this clone itself: In the same sample, other DNA sequences code for this CDR3. V and J are TRBV5-1 and TRBJ1-5; TRBD1 agrees at 10 bases. V gave up 4 bases and J gave up 5 bases; unmatched junction bases: 3. The CDR3 length is 14 residues. The germline gives CDR1 SGHRS, CDR2 YFSETQ. CDR3 region: CASSLGQGDQPQHF. In nucleotides, the CDR3 is TGCGCCAGCAGCCTAGGACAGGGGGATCAGCCCCAGCATTTT.

The chain uses TRBV10-1 and TRBJ2-7; D call uncertain. The V end lost 2 bases, the J end lost 2 bases, and 10 bases lay between the germline ends. Germline V CDR1 and CDR2: WNHNN, SYGVQD (reference sequence). The CDR3 consists of 14 residues. CDR3 amino acids: CASSEPTDPYEQYF. CDR3 coding DNA: TGCGCCAGCAGTGAGCCCACTGACCCCTACGAGCAGTACTTC.

The chain carries TRBV20-1 and TRBJ2-3, with a possible D match to TRBD2 (5 bases). The CDR3 has 11 residues. Between the trimmed V and J ends, which lost 6 bases and 6 bases, there was a span of 10 bases. CDR1 and CDR2 (germline): DFQATT, SNEGSKA (reference sequence). The chain's CDR3 is CSATRRDTQYF. CDR3 DNA sequence: TGCAGTGCCACTCGGAGGGATACGCAGTATTTT.

The V and J genes are TRBV7-2 and TRBJ2-1, with TRBD1 as a possible D gene (6 bases). Trimming took 3 bases from V and 4 from J, leaving 13 bases between them. The CDR3 is 15 amino acids. Germline V lookup: CDR1 SGHTA, CDR2 FQGNSA. This chain's CDR3 is CASSLVVGQYNEQFF. Here the CDR3 DNA reads TGTGCCAGCAGCTTGGTTGTTGGACAGTACAATGAGCAGTTCTTC.

The chain links TRBV29-1 to TRBJ2-1, with unresolved D. Per germline, CDR1 SQVTM and CDR2 ANQGSEA. Trimming stripped 1 base from V and 0 bases from J, with 7 bases between. This CDR3 has 14 residues. The CDR3 DNA sequence: TGCAGCGTTGAAGCAGGATTCTCCTACAATGAGCAGTTCTTC. It specifies CSVEAGFSYNEQFF.

The genes are TRBV7-9 and TRBJ2-7; either TRBD1 or TRBD2 may supply D (5 bases each). The CDR3 extends over 12 amino acids. Deletions cut 6 bases from V and 7 bases from J, with 13 bases between. CDR1 and CDR2 (germline): SEHNR, FQNEAQ (reference sequence). The CDR3 region is CASRWDAGEQYF. The DNA of the CDR3 is TGTGCCAGCAGATGGGACGCCGGAGAGCAGTACTTC.

V is TRBV5-1 and J is TRBJ1-6; 7 positions match TRBD1. This CDR3 region has 13 residues. V shed 6 bases and J 7 bases; nucleotides not matched to a gene: 4. Germline CDR1 reads SGHRS; CDR2 reads YFSETQ. CDR3 protein: CASTRDSNSPLHF. Written as DNA, the CDR3 is TGCGCCAGCACTAGGGACAGCAATTCACCCCTCCACTTT.